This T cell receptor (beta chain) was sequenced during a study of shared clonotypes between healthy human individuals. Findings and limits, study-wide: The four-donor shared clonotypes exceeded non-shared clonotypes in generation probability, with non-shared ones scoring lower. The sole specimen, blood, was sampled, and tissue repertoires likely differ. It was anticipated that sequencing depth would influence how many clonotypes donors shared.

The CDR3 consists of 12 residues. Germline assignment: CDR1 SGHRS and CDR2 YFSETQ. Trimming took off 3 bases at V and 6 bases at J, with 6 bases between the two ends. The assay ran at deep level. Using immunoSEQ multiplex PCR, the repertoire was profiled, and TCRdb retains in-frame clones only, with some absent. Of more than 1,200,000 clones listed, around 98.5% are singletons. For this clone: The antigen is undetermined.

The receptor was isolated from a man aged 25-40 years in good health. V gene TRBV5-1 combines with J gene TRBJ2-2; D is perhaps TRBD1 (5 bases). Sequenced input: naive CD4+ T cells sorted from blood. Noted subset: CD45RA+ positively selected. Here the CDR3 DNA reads TGCGCCAGCAGCTGGGGCGCCGGGGAGCTGTTTTTT. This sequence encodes CASSWGAGELFF.